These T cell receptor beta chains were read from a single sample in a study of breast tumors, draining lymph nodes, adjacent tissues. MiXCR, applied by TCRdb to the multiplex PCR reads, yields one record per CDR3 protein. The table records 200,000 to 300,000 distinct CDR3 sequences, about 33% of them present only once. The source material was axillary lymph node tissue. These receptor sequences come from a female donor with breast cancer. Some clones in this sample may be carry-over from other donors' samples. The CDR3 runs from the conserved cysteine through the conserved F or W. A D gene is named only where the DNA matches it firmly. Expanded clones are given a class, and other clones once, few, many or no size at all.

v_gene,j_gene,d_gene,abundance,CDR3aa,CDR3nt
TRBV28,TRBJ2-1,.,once,CASIQPGLGFNEQFF,TGTGCCAGCATTCAACCCGGATTGGGGTTCAATGAGCAGTTCTTC
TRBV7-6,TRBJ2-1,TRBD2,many,CASSLNPATSGNEQFF,TGTGCCAGCAGCTTAAACCCGGCCACTAGCGGAAATGAGCAGTTCTTC
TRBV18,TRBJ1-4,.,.,CASSPGTTRGEKLFF,TGTGCCAGCTCACCAGGGACCACAAGGGGTGAAAAACTGTTTTTT
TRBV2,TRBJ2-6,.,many,CASSEAGAGANVLTF,TGTGCCAGCAGTGAAGCGGGGGCTGGGGCCAACGTCCTGACTTTC
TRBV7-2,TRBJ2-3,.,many,CASSLQLESTDTQYF,TGTGCCAGCAGCCTTCAGTTGGAAAGCACAGATACGCAGTATTTT
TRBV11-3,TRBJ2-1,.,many,CASSLALYNEQFF,TGTGCCAGCAGCTTAGCACTCTACAATGAGCAGTTCTTC
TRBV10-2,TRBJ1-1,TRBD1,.,CASSEGTGNTEAFF,TGCGCCAGCAGTGAGGGGACAGGGAACACTGAAGCTTTCTTT
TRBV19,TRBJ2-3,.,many,CASTNSDWSTDTQYF,TGTGCCAGTACCAATTCGGACTGGAGCACAGATACGCAGTATTTT
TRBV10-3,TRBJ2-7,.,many,CAISERSNYEQYF,TGTGCCATCAGTGAGAGGTCTAACTACGAGCAGTACTTC
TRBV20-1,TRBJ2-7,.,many,CSASRGARNEQYF,TGCAGTGCTAGTCGGGGGGCGCGGAACGAGCAGTACTTC
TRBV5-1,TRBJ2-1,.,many,CASRPGTGYNEQFF,TGCGCCAGCAGACCCGGGACTGGATACAATGAGCAGTTCTTC
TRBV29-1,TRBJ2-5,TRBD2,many,CSVGTSGRAETQYF,TGCAGCGTGGGGACTAGCGGGAGGGCGGAGACCCAGTACTTC
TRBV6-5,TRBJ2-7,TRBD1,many,CASRRTGPYEQYF,TGTGCCAGCAGGCGGACAGGGCCCTACGAGCAGTACTTC
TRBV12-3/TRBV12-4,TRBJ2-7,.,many,CASSLMGVRRSEQYF,TGTGCCAGCAGTTTAATGGGGGTTCGGCGTTCCGAGCAGTACTTC
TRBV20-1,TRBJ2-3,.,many,CSARDYQRITDTQYF,TGCAGTGCTAGAGATTATCAGCGGATCACAGATACGCAGTATTTT
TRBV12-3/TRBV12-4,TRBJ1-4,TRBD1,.,CASSHGTGPGEKLFF,TGTGCCAGCAGTCACGGGACAGGCCCAGGGGAAAAACTGTTTTTT
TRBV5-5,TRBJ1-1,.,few,CASSQAWRGTEAFF,TGTGCCAGCAGCCAAGCATGGCGGGGCACTGAAGCTTTCTTT
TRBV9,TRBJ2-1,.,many,CASSVEGLARPIYNEQFF,TGTGCCAGCAGCGTAGAGGGGTTGGCTAGACCGATCTACAATGAGCAGTTCTTC
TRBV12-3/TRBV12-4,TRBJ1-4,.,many,CASSWAGGGREKLFF,TGTGCCAGCAGTTGGGCGGGGGGAGGGAGGGAAAAACTGTTTTTT
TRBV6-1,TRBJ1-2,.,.,CASSFPDDWTDYGYTF,TGTGCCAGCAGTTTTCCCGATGATTGGACAGACTATGGCTACACCTTC
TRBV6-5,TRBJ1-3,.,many,CASSRKTGNTIYF,TGTGCCAGCAGTAGGAAGACTGGAAACACCATATATTTT
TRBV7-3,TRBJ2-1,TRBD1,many,CASSLRGTGEPEQFF,TGTGCCAGCAGCTTAAGGGGGACAGGGGAGCCTGAGCAGTTCTTC
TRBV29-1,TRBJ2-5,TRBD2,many,CSVGLAGDVETQYF,TGCAGCGTTGGATTAGCGGGAGATGTGGAGACCCAGTACTTC
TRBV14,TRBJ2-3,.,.,CASSQDWVNEQYF,TGTGCCAGCAGCCAAGACTGGGTCAATGAGCAGTATTTT
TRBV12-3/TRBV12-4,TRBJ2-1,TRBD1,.,CASRGDRVEASYNEQFF,TGTGCCAGCAGAGGGGACAGGGTTGAAGCGTCCTACAATGAGCAGTTCTTC
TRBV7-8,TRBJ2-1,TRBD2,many,CASSILGTSGRRGEQFF,TGTGCCAGCAGCATCCTCGGGACTAGCGGGAGGAGAGGTGAGCAGTTCTTC
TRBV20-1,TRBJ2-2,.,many,CSARVNLGDTGELFF,TGCAGTGCTAGAGTCAATCTAGGTGACACCGGGGAGCTGTTTTTT
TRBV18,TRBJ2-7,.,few,CASSPLFGYEQYF,TGTGCCAGCTCACCACTCTTCGGCTACGAGCAGTACTTC
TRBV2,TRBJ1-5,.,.,CASSGVADQPQHF,TGTGCCAGCAGTGGGGTAGCGGATCAGCCCCAGCATTTT
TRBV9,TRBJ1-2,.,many,CASSVGDQNFGYTF,TGTGCCAGCAGCGTAGGGGATCAGAACTTTGGCTACACCTTC
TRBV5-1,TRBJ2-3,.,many,CASSLDAPAGADTQYF,TGCGCCAGCAGCTTGGACGCACCCGCGGGGGCGGATACGCAGTATTTT
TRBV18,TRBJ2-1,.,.,CASSDGRVEQFF,TGTGCCAGCTCAGACGGGCGGGTCGAGCAGTTCTTC
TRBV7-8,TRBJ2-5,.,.,CASSLPSRGSGTQYF,TGTGCCAGCAGCTTACCAAGCAGGGGTAGTGGGACCCAGTACTTC
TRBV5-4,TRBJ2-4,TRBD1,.,CASSAGTENIQYF,TGTGCCAGCAGCGCCGGGACAGAAAACATTCAGTACTTC
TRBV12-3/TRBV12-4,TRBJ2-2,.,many,CASTLGGRANTGELFF,TGTGCCAGCACCCTTGGGGGGAGAGCGAACACCGGGGAGCTGTTTTTT
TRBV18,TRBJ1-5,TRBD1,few,CASSNGQENQPQHF,TGTGCCAGCTCAAACGGACAGGAAAATCAGCCCCAGCATTTT
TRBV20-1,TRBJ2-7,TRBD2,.,CSATGRRGNAQYF,TGCAGTGCTACCGGGAGGCGGGGGAACGCGCAGTACTTC
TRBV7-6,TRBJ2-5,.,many,CASSLVLGPQETQYF,TGTGCCAGCAGCTTAGTTCTAGGGCCGCAAGAGACCCAGTACTTC
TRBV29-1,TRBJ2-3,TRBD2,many,CSVEGTVAGGTDTQYF,TGCAGCGTTGAAGGAACGGTAGCGGGAGGCACAGATACGCAGTATTTT
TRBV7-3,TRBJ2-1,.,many,CASSSDIYNEQFF,TGTGCCAGCAGCTCGGATATCTACAATGAGCAGTTCTTC
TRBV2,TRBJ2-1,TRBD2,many,CASKKTSGQKNEQFF,TGTGCCAGCAAGAAGACTAGCGGGCAAAAGAATGAGCAGTTCTTC
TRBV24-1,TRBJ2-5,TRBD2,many,CATSDFGGLAGGRETQYF,TGTGCCACCAGTGATTTCGGAGGGCTAGCGGGAGGCCGGGAGACCCAGTACTTC
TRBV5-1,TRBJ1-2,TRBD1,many,CASRRMGTGDSNYGYTF,TGCGCCAGCAGACGAATGGGGACAGGGGATTCTAACTATGGCTACACCTTC
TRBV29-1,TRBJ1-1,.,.,CSVDVAGNTEAFF,TGCAGCGTTGATGTGGCGGGGAACACTGAAGCTTTCTTT
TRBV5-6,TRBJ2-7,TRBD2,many,CASKNSGRHSYEQYF,TGTGCCAGCAAGAATAGCGGGAGGCACTCCTACGAGCAGTACTTC
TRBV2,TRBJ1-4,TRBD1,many,CASRTDRGANEKLFF,TGTGCCAGCAGGACGGACAGGGGGGCTAATGAAAAACTGTTTTTT
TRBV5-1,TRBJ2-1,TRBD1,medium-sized,CASSLTGQGVNEQFF,TGCGCCAGCAGCTTGACGGGACAGGGGGTTAATGAGCAGTTCTTC
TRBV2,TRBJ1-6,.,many,CASNSWVINSPLHF,TGTGCCAGCAACTCTTGGGTCATTAATTCACCCCTCCACTTT
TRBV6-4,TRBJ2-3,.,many,CASSDSPRRDPPDTQYF,TGTGCCAGCAGTGACTCGCCCCGACGGGATCCGCCAGATACGCAGTATTTT
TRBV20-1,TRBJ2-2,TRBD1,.,CSARGFPGQGAKVTGELFF,TGCAGTGCTAGAGGTTTTCCAGGACAGGGGGCTAAGGTTACCGGGGAGCTGTTTTTT
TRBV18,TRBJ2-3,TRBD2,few,CASSRTTSGSADTQYF,TGTGCCAGCTCACGCACGACTAGCGGGAGCGCAGATACGCAGTATTTT
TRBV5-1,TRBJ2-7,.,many,CASSSGTYYEQYF,TGCGCCAGCAGCTCAGGGACCTACTACGAGCAGTACTTC
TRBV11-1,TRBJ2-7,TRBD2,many,CASSSGTTFEQYF,TGTGCCAGCAGCTCCGGGACTACTTTCGAGCAGTACTTC
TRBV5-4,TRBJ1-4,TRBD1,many,CASRTGTANNEKLFF,TGTGCCAGCAGAACCGGGACAGCGAATAATGAAAAACTGTTTTTT
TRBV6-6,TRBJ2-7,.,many,CASSYQGTYEQYF,TGTGCCAGCAGTTACCAAGGGACCTACGAGCAGTACTTC
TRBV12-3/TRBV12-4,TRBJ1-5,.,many,CASSWEVRQPQHF,TGTGCCAGCAGTTGGGAGGTTAGACAGCCCCAGCATTTT
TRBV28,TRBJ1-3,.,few,CASTLGNSGNTIYF,TGTGCCAGCACCCTGGGGAACTCTGGAAACACCATATATTTT
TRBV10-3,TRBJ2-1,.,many,CAISESGHEQFF,TGTGCCATCAGTGAGTCAGGTCATGAGCAGTTCTTC
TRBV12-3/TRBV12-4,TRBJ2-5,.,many,CASSFSNQETQYF,TGTGCCAGCAGTTTTTCCAACCAAGAGACCCAGTACTTC
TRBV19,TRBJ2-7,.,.,CASLGLESSYEQYF,TGTGCCAGCCTGGGCCTAGAAAGCTCCTACGAGCAGTACTTC